Sequencing of this T cell receptor beta chain was carried out in a study of spatial heterogeneity in lung cancer. Looking at the study overall: Consistent detection of more beta-chain than alpha-chain sequences was observed.

Trimming removed 6 bases from V and 1 base from J, with 7 bases in between. Per the germline V gene, CDR1 is LNHNV and CDR2 is YYDKDF (reference sequence). This CDR3 region has 13 residues. TCRdb reprocessed the 5' RACE reads via MiXCR and lists one record per CDR3 protein. The sample includes tens of thousands of distinct CDR3 sequences, roughly 8.9% of them seen just once. This clonotype was seen many times. Sample time point: blood at routine non-recurrence follow-up after resection. Whole RNA was taken from tumor, nontumor lung or frozen PBMC; it was then sequenced unsorted. Sequenced here: PBMCs, sampled at follow-up. This sequence was found in a female donor with early-stage non-small cell lung cancer. The chain couples TRBV15 to TRBJ1-5; no reliable D call. This CDR3 reads CATRASSNQPQHF. Here the CDR3 DNA reads TGTGCCACCAGGGCATCCAGCAATCAGCCCCAGCATTTT.